This T cell receptor (beta chain) derives from a study of OX40 agonist ivuxolimab in advanced cancers. Overall study context: As their treatment, patients were administered ivuxolimab, an agonistic anti-OX40 (CD134) antibody. Two cutaneous melanoma patients and one hepatocellular carcinoma patient, three in all, had partial responses. Study observations and caveats: Determination of antigen specificity was not performed for the expanded peripheral T cells.

This table comes from immunoSEQ multiplex PCR, and its TCRdb copy is limited to in-frame clones, with some not included. The sample consists of about 73,000 clones, 75% to 95% of them appearing once. The CDR3 consists of 14 residues. Germline V CDR1 and CDR2: SGDLS, YYNGEE. Between the trimmed V and J ends, which lost 1 base and 0 bases, there was a span of 7 bases. Regarding this clone: What it binds is not known.

This TCR was sampled from an adult with an advanced solid tumor such as melanoma, head and neck, liver or kidney cancer. The source material was CD4+ or CD8+ T cells sorted from blood, sampled in a trial of the OX40 agonist ivuxolimab. V and J are TRBV9 and TRBJ2-5; unclear D gene. The CDR3 DNA reads as TGTGCCAGCAGCGTACGGGCCAACCAAGAGACCCAGTACTTC. This codes for CASSVRANQETQYF. The entire variable domain, with the rest obtained from reference TRBV9 and TRBJ2-5, is as follows: DSGVTQTPKHLITATGQRVTLRCSPRSGDLSVYWYQQSLDQGLQFLIQYYNGEERAKGNILERFSAQQFPDLHSELNLSSLELGDSALYFCASSVRANQETQYFGPGTRLLVL.